The 17 T cell receptor beta chains given below trace back to one sample, sequenced in a study of blood T cell repertoires in COVID-19 (dated by TCRdb to about 2020). Libraries were built with the immunoSEQ multiplex PCR assay. TCRdb took over this immuneACCESS table, retaining in-frame rearrangements with V and J assigned. Such tables are incomplete; in checked studies, under half of the missing clones stem from an unresolved V gene, and the remainder is unexplained. In this sample the table shows some 200,000 clones, 87% of which occur a single time. The biggest ten clones account for approximately 3.3% of the sample. The sequencing sample was made of peripheral blood. These receptors were obtained from a man between 18 and 35 years old with active or convalescent COVID-19.

The chain combines TRBV21-1 with TRBJ1-2; the table's D gene call, TRBD1, was not cross checked with the DNA. TRBV21-1 is flagged as a pseudogene. This CDR3 contains 17 residues. CDR3 nucleotide sequence: TGTGCCAGCAGCCCTCCCCCCTTGATCAGGGCGGACTATGGCTACACCTTC. It codes for CASSPPPLIRADYGYTF.

The chain carries TRBV6-5 and TRBJ1-1; D possibly corresponds to TRBD1 (5 bases). The V end was cut by 11 bases, the J end by 4 bases, with 20 bases between. The length of the CDR3 is 14 residues. The germline CDR1 and CDR2 sequences are MNHEY and SVGAGI. The CDR3 coding sequence is TGTGCCGCACGCGGGACGGCCGTTTTCACTGAAGCTTTCTTT. Residues: CAARGTAVFTEAFF.

Of note for this clone: Mismatch with germline at one junction end may stem from a read error. This sequence joins TRBV7-9 and TRBJ2-7, with unresolved D. CDR1 is SEHNR and CDR2 is FQNEAQ in the germline V gene (reference sequence). The CDR3 loop spans 11 amino acids. The chain's CDR3 is CASSLPNTEVF. CDR3 nucleotide sequence: TGTGCCAGCAGCTTACCGAACACAGAAGTATTC.

The chain is built from TRBV7-3 and TRBJ2-1; TRBD2 matches 7 bases. After removal of 5 bases from V and 0 bases from J, the junction contained 10 bases not matched to a gene. Germline loops: CDR1 SGHTA, CDR2 FQGTGA. The CDR3 consists of 17 residues. The CDR3 spells CASSPLTSAHSYNEQFF. CDR3 DNA: TGTGCCAGCAGCCCCCTCACTAGCGCCCACTCCTACAATGAGCAGTTCTTC. Together with reference TRBV7-3 and TRBJ2-1, the CDR3 gives the full variable domain: GAGVSQTPSNKVTEKGKYVELRCDPISGHTALYWYRQSLGQGPEFLIYFQGTGAADDSGLPNDRFFAVRPEGSVSTLKIQRTERGDSAVYLCASSPLTSAHSYNEQFFGPGTRLTVL.

The CDR3 protein is CASSLGQALFREAFF. CDR3 in DNA: TGTGCCAGCAGTTTGGGACAGGCCCTTTTCCGCGAAGCTTTCTTT. The V and J genes are TRBV28 and TRBJ1-1; 8 nucleotides agree with TRBD1. The trim removed 3 bases at V and 8 bases at J, leaving 11 bases unmatched. This CDR3 region has 15 residues. Germline CDR1 MDHEN, CDR2 SYDVKM.

This clone has only a few counts. The chain recombines TRBV15 with TRBJ1-2; D is possibly TRBD1 (5 bases). Germline-derived CDR1 and CDR2 are LNHNV and YYDKDF (reference sequence). V gave up 1 base and J gave up 8 bases, with 20 bases separating them. This CDR3 comprises 16 residues. The CDR3 DNA follows: TGTGCCACCAGCAGAGGCACAGGTTCATCGGCGTTCGGCTACACCTTC. It specifies CATSRGTGSSAFGYTF.

This CDR3 reads CASSTQAGTSSSNEQFF. In DNA form, the CDR3 reads TGTGCCAGCAGCACTCAAGCCGGGACTAGCTCTAGCAATGAGCAGTTCTTC. V is TRBV7-2 and J is TRBJ2-1, with 9 bases fitting TRBD2. This CDR3 is 17 amino acids long. Germline V lookup: CDR1 SGHTA, CDR2 FQGNSA. The V and J ends lost 5 bases and 6 bases, in that order; junction bases with no gene match: 14.

The chain carries TRBV6-2 or TRBV6-3 and TRBJ2-2; 10 bases line up with TRBD2. V dropped 4 bases and J dropped 7; count of bases not matched to a gene: 15. This CDR3 contains 18 residues. Germline CDR1 MNHEY, CDR2 SVGEGT. The CDR3 protein is CASSSDRLAGDYGGELFF. CDR3 in DNA: TGTGCCAGCAGTTCCGATCGACTAGCGGGCGATTATGGCGGGGAGCTGTTTTTT.

The chain links TRBV20-1 to TRBJ1-2; TRBD1 agrees at 7 bases. The CDR3 loop spans 11 amino acids. The germline V gene has CDR1 DFQATT and CDR2 SNEGSKA (reference sequence). V dropped 4 bases and J dropped 4; count of bases not matched to a gene: 0. CDR3 in DNA: TGCAGTGCTACAGGGGGCTATGGCTACACCTTC. Encoded protein: CSATGGYGYTF.

This chain connects TRBV7-9 to TRBJ2-7, with TRBD1 matching 11 bases. The germline V gene encodes CDR1 SEHNR and CDR2 FQNEAQ (reference sequence). Trimming removed 5 bases from V and 3 bases from J; junction bases left unmatched: 3. This CDR3 spans 14 amino acids. The DNA of the CDR3 is TGTGCCAGCAGCCCCGGGACAGGGGGCTACGAGCAGTACTTC. This encodes CASSPGTGGYEQYF.

The sample holds a few counts of this clone. The chain links TRBV7-2 to TRBJ2-7, with 8 bases that match TRBD1. V dropped 5 bases and J dropped 2; count of bases not matched to a gene: 8. Germline lookup yields CDR1 SGHTA and CDR2 FQGNSA. The CDR3 has 15 amino acids. DNA of the CDR3: TGTGCCAGCAGCATCGGACAGGGCGTAACCTACGAGCAGTACTTC. It specifies CASSIGQGVTYEQYF.

The chain recombines TRBV7-9 with TRBJ2-1; no reliable D call. The germline V gene encodes CDR1 SEHNR and CDR2 FQNEAQ (reference sequence). CDR3 length: 13 amino acids. Trimming took 1 base from V and 5 from J, leaving 6 bases between them. Here the CDR3 DNA reads TGTGCCAGCAGCTTAGGCTCAGACAATGAGCAGTTCTTC. It yields the protein CASSLGSDNEQFF.

This sequence joins TRBV27 and TRBJ2-5; TRBD1 aligns across 9 bases. The CDR3 runs 16 residues. Germline lookup yields CDR1 MNHEY and CDR2 SMNVEV (reference sequence). Trimming took 3 bases from V and 5 from J; bases not matched to a gene: 10. The CDR3 protein is CASSLEGQGHLETQYF. In DNA form, the CDR3 reads TGTGCCAGCAGTTTGGAGGGACAGGGACACCTTGAGACCCAGTACTTC.

The chain employs TRBV4-2 and TRBJ2-3, with D possibly TRBD2 on 5 matching bases. The CDR3 runs to 19 residues. Germline V CDR1 and CDR2: LGHNA, YNFKEQ. V was trimmed by 0 bases and J by 4 bases, leaving 23 bases between them. The CDR3 sequence is CASSQDPLLGSDGSDTQYF. The CDR3 DNA reads TGTGCCAGCAGCCAAGATCCACTACTAGGGTCTGACGGATCAGATACGCAGTATTTT.

V gene TRBV28 combines with J gene TRBJ2-3, with D perhaps matching TRBD2 (7 bases). The CDR3 runs to 15 residues. The germline V gene encodes CDR1 MDHEN and CDR2 SYDVKM. The germline V and J ends were trimmed by 5 bases and 3 bases, with 15 bases remaining between them. The CDR3 DNA reads TGTGCCAGCAGTCTAGGGGGGGAAGGGACAGATACGCAGTATTTT. The encoded protein is CASSLGGEGTDTQYF.

This clone was picked up one time. V usage is TRBV9 and J usage is TRBJ1-4, with 10 bases matching TRBD1. The CDR3 has 15 residues. The germline CDR1 and CDR2 sequences are SGDLS and YYNGEE. J gave up 6 bases and V 0 bases, and 2 bases lay outside the gene matches. The CDR3 protein is CASSVAGQGDEKLFF. CDR3 in DNA: TGTGCCAGCAGCGTAGCTGGACAGGGGGATGAAAAACTGTTTTTT.

The chain joins TRBV12-3 or TRBV12-4 to TRBJ2-7, with unresolved D. The V end lost 6 bases, the J end lost 3 bases, and 9 bases lay between the germline ends. The CDR3 length is 12 residues. CDR3 loop: CASSPFFYEQYF. CDR3 DNA sequence: TGTGCCAGCAGCCCATTTTTCTACGAGCAGTACTTC.